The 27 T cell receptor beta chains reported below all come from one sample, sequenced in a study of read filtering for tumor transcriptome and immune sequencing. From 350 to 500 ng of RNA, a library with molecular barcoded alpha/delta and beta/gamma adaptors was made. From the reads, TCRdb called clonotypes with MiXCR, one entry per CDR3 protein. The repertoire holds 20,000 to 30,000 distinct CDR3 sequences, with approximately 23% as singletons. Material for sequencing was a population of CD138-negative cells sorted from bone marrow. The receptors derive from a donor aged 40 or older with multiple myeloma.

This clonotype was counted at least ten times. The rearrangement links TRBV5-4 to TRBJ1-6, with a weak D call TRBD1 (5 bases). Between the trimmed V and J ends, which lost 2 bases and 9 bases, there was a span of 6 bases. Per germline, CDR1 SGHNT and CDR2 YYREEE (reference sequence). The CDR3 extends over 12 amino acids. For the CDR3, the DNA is TGTGCCAGCAGCTTAGGGGTTTCACCCCTCCACTTT. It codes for CASSLGVSPLHF.

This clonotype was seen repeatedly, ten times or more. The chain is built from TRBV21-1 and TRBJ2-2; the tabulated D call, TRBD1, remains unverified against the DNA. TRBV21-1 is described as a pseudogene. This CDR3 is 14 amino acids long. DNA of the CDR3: TGTGCCAGCGAGGCACCGGGGGACACCGGGGAGCTGTTTTTT. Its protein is CASEAPGDTGELFF.

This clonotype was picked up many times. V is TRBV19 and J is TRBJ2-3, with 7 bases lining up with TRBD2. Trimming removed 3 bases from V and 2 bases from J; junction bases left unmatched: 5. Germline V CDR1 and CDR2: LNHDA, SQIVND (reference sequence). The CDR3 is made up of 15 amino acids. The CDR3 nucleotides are TGTGCCAGTAGTATCCGCGGGGGACTCACAGATACGCAGTATTTT. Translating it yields CASSIRGGLTDTQYF.

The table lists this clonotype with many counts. The CDR3: CASSLTGDKFNEQFF. In DNA, the CDR3 is TGTGCCAGCAGCCTTACGGGGGATAAATTCAATGAGCAGTTCTTC. The V and J genes are TRBV3-1 and TRBJ2-1; the D gene is possibly TRBD2 (6 bases). Trimming pared 4 bases from V and 6 bases from J, leaving 16 bases between. CDR3 size: 15 residues. Germline lookup yields CDR1 LGHDT and CDR2 YNNKEL (reference sequence).

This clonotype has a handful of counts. The CDR3 region is CASSLGGKDTQYF. CDR3 nucleotides: TGTGCCAGCAGCTTAGGGGGAAAAGATACGCAGTATTTT. V usage is TRBV11-2 and J usage is TRBJ2-3; D unresolved. The length of the CDR3 is 13 residues. Per germline, CDR1 SGHAT and CDR2 FQNNGV. The V end was cut by 1 base, the J end by 5 bases, with 7 bases between.

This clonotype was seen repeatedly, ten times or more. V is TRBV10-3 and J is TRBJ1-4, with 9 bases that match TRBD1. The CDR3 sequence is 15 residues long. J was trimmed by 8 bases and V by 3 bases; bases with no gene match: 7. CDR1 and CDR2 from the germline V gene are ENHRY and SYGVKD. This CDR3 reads CAISEYRGLREKLFF. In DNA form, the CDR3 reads TGTGCCATCAGTGAATACAGGGGGCTTCGGGAAAAACTGTTTTTT.

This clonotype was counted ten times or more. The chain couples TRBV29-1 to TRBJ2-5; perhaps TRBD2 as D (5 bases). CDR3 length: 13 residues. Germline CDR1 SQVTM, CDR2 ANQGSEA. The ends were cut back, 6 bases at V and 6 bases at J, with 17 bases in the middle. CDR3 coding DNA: TGCAGCGTCGTCCCGCGGGTGGGAAAGACCCAGTACTTC. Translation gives CSVVPRVGKTQYF.

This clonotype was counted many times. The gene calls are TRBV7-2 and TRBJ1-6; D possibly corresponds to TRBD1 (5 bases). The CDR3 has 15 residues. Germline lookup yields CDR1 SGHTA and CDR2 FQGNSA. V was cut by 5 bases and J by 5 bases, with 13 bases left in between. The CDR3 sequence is CASSPGTDNNSPLHF. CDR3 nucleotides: TGTGCCAGCAGCCCCGGGACTGATAATAATTCACCCCTCCACTTT.

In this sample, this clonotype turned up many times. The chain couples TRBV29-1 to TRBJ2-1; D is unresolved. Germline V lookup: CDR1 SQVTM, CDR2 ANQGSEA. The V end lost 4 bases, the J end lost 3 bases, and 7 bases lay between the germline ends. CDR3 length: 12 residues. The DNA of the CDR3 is TGCAGCGTTGCGGACGACTACAATGAGCAGTTCTTC. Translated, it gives CSVADDYNEQFF.

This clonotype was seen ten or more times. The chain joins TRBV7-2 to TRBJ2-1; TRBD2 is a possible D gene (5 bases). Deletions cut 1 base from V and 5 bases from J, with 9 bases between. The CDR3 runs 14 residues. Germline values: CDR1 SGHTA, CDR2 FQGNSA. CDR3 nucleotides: TGTGCCAGCAGCTTAGATTTTAGCGACAATGAGCAGTTCTTC. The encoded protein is CASSLDFSDNEQFF.

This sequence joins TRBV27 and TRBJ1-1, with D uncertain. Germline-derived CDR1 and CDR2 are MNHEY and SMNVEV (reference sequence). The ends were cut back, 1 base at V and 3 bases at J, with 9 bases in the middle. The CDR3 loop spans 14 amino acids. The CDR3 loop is CASSLLARDTEAFF. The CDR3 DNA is TGTGCCAGCAGTTTATTGGCGCGGGACACTGAAGCTTTCTTT.

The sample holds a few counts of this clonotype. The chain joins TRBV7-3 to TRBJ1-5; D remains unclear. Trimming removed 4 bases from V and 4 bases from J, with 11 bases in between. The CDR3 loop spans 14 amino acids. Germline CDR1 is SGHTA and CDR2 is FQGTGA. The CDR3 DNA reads TGTGCCAGCAGCTCCCCGGGAGGGAATCAGCCCCAGCATTTT. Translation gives CASSSPGGNQPQHF. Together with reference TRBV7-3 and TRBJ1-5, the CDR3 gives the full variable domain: GAGVSQTPSNKVTEKGKYVELRCDPISGHTALYWYRQSLGQGPEFLIYFQGTGAADDSGLPNDRFFAVRPEGSVSTLKIQRTERGDSAVYLCASSSPGGNQPQHFGDGTRLSIL.

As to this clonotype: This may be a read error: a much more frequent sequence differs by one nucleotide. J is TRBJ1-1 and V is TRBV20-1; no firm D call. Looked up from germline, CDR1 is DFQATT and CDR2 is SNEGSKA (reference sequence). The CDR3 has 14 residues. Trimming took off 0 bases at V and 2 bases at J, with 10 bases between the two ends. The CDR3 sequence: CSARDYGGNTEAFF. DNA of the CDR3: TGCAGTGCTAGAGATTACGGAGGAAACACTGAAGCTTTCTTT.

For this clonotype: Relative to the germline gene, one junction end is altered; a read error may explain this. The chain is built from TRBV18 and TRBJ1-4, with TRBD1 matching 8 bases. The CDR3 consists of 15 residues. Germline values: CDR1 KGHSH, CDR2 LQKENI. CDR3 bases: TGTGCCGGCTCACCAACCGGAGGACAGGGCGAAGAACTGTTTTTT. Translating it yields CAGSPTGGQGEELFF.

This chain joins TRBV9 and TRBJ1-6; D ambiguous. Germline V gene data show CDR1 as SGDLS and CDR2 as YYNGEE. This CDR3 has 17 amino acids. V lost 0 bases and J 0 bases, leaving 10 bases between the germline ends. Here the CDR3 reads CASSVVGRLSYNSPLHF. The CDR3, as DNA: TGTGCCAGCAGCGTAGTCGGCAGACTCTCCTATAATTCACCCCTCCACTTT.

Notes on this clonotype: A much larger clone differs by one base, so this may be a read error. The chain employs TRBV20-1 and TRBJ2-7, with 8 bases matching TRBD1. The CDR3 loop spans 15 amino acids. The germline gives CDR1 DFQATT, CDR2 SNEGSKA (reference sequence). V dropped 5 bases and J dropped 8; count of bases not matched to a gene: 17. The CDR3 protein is CSAPRMQGAGYKQYF. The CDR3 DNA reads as TGCAGTGCTCCACGCATGCAGGGGGCTGGGTACAAGCAGTACTTC.

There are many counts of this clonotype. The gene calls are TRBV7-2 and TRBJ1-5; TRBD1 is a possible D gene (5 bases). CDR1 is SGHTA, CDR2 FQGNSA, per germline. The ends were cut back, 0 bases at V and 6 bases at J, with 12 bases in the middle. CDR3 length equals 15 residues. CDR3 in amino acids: CASSLAGIGGQPQHF. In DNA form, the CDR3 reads TGTGCCAGCAGCTTAGCGGGGATCGGGGGTCAGCCCCAGCATTTT.

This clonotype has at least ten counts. CDR3 DNA: TGCGCCAGCAGCCAACCACAGGGTGACTATGGCTACACCTTC. The encoded protein is CASSQPQGDYGYTF. The chain uses TRBV4-1 and TRBJ1-2; D might be TRBD1 (6 bases). V was trimmed by 2 bases and J by 3 bases, leaving 10 bases between them. The CDR3 totals 14 residues. Germline loops: CDR1 MGHRA, CDR2 YSYEKL.

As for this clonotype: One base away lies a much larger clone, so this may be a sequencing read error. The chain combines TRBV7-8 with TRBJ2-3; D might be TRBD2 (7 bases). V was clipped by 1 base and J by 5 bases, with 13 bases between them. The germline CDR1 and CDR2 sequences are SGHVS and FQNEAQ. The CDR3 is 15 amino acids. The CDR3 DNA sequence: TGTGCCAGCAGCTTAGTTCGGGGGGCTGGAGATACGCAGTATTTT. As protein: CASSLVRGAGDTQYF. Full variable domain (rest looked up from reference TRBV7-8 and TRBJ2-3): GAGVSQSPRYKVAKRGQDVALRCDPISGHVSLFWYQQALGQGPEFLTYFQNEAQLDKSGLPSDRFFAERPEGSVSTLKIQRTQQEDSAVYLCASSLVRGAGDTQYFGPGTRLTVL.

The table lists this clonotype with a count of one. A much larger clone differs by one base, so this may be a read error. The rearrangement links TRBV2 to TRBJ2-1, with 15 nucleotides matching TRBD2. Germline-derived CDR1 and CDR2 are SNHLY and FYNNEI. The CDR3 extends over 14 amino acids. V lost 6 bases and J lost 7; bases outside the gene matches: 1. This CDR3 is CASSGTSGGNEQFF. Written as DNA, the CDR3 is TGTGCCAGCAGCGGGACTAGCGGGGGGAATGAGCAGTTCTTC.

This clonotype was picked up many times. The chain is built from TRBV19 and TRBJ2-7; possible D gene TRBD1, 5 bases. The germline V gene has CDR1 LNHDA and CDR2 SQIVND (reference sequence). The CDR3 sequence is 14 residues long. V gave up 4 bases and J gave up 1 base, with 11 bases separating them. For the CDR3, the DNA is TGTGCCAGTAGTACCGGACAAGTATCCTACGAGCAGTACTTC. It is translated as CASSTGQVSYEQYF. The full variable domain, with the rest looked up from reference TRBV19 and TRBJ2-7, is DGGITQSPKYLFRKEGQNVTLSCEQNLNHDAMYWYRQDPGQGLRLIYYSQIVNDFQKGDIAEGYSVSREKKESFPLTVTSAQKNPTAFYLCASSTGQVSYEQYFGPGTRLTVT.

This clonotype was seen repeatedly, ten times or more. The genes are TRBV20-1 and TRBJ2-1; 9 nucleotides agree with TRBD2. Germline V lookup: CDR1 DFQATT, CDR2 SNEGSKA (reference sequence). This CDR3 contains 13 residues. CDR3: CSSGGGAHNEQFF. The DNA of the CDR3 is TGCAGCTCAGGCGGGGGGGCCCACAATGAGCAGTTCTTC.

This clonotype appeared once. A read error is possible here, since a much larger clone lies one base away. Written as DNA, the CDR3 is TGTGCCAGCAGCTTAGCCTCCGGGACATGGGGCAGTGGCTACACCTTC. This codes for CASSLASGTWGSGYTF. V is TRBV7-2 and J is TRBJ1-2; D might be TRBD1 (6 bases). Trimming removed 0 bases from V and 7 bases from J, with 18 bases in between. The CDR3 covers 16 residues. Per germline, CDR1 SGHTA and CDR2 FQGNSA.

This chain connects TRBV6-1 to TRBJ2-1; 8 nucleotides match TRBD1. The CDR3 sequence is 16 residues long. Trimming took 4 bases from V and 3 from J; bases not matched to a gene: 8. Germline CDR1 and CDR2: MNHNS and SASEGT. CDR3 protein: CASSGVQGGIYNEQFF. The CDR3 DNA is TGTGCCAGCAGTGGAGTACAGGGGGGCATCTACAATGAGCAGTTCTTC.

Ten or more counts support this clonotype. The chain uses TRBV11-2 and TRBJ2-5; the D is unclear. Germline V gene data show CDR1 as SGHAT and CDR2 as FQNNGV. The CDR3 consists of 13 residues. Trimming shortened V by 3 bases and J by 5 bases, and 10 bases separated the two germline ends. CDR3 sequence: CASSLGREETQYF. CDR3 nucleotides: TGTGCCAGCAGCTTGGGTAGAGAGGAGACCCAGTACTTC.

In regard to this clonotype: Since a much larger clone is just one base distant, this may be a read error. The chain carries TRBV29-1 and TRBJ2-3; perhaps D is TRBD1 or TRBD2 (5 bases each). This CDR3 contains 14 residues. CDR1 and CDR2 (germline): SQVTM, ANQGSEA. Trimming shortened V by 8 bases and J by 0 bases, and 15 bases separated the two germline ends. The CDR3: CSSRDGFSTDTQYF. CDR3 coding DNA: TGCAGCTCTAGGGACGGCTTTAGCACAGATACGCAGTATTTT.

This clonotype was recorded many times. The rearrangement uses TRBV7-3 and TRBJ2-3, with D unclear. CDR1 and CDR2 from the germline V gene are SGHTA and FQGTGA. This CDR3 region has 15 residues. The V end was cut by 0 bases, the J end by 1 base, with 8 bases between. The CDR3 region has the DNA TGTGCCAGCAGCTTAACCAATCTAGGCACAGATACGCAGTATTTT. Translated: CASSLTNLGTDTQYF.